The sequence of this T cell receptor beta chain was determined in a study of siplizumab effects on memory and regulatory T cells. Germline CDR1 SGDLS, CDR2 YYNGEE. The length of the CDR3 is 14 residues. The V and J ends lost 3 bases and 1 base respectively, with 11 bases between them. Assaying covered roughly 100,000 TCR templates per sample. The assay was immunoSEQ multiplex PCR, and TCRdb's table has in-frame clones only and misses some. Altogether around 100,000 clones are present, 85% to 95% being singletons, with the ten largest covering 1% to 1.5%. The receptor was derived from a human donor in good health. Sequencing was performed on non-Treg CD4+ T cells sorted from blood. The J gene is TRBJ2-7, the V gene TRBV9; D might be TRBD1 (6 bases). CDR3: CASSASGTSYEQYF. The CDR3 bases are TGTGCCAGCAGCGCCTCCGGGACATCCTACGAGCAGTACTTC.